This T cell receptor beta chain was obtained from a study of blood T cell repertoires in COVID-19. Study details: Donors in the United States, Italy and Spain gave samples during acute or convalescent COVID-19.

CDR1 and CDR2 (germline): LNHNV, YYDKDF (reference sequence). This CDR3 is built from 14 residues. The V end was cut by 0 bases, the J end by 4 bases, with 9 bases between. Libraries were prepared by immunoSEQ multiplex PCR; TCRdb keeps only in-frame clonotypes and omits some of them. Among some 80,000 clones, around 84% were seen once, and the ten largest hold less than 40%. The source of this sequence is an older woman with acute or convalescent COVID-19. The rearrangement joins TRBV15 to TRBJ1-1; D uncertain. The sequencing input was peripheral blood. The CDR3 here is CATSRDIGFTEAFF. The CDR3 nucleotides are TGTGCCACCAGCAGAGATATCGGGTTCACTGAAGCTTTCTTT.